This T cell receptor beta chain was identified during a study of blood T cell repertoires in COVID-19. Sequencing used immunoSEQ multiplex PCR; TCRdb keeps in-frame clones, though not all of them. The sample consists of fewer than 200,000 clones, roughly nine tenths of them appearing once. The ends lost 4 bases at V and 2 bases at J; junction bases unmatched: 5. CDR3 size: 15 residues. The germline CDR1 and CDR2 sequences are SGHDT and YYEEEE. Sequencing was done on a sample of PBMCs or T cells enriched from blood (not recorded which). This TCR came from a woman aged 40 to 50 in a cohort exposed to, infected with or recovered from COVID-19 (not recorded which). The rearrangement links TRBV5-6 to TRBJ2-2; 7 bases match TRBD2. The CDR3 sequence is CASSLSSGNTGELFF. CDR3 sequence (DNA): TGTGCCAGCAGCCTCTCTAGCGGAAACACCGGGGAGCTGTTTTTT.